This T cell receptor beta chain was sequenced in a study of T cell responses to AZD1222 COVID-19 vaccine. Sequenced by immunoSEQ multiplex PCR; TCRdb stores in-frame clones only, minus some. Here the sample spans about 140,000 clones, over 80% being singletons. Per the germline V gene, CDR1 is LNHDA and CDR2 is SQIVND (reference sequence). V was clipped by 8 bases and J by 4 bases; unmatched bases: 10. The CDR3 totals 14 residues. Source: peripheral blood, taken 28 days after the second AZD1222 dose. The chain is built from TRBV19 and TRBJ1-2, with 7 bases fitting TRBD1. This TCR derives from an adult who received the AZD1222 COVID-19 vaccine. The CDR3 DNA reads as TGTGCCAGTTCCTACAGGGGAGCGGGCTATGGCTACACCTTC. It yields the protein CASSYRGAGYGYTF.